Below are 24 T cell receptor beta chains sequenced from a single sample in a study of T cell responses to AZD1222 COVID-19 vaccine. Libraries were prepared by immunoSEQ multiplex PCR; TCRdb keeps only in-frame clonotypes and omits some of them. The sample lists tens of thousands of clones; 85% to 90% were seen once. Sequencing used peripheral blood, obtained on day 0 of AZD1222 vaccination. The receptors stem from an adult in good health.

This chain joins TRBV15 and TRBJ2-4, with a weak D call TRBD1 (6 bases). V was cut by 1 base and J by 5 bases, with 12 bases left in between. CDR1 and CDR2 from the germline V gene are LNHNV and YYDKDF (reference sequence). The CDR3 covers 15 residues. This CDR3 reads CATSRVKGQENIQYF. CDR3 in DNA: TGTGCCACCAGCAGAGTAAAGGGACAAGAAAACATTCAGTACTTC.

The V gene is TRBV6-5, the J gene TRBJ2-1; TRBD1 is a possible D gene (5 bases). Germline V gene data show CDR1 as MNHEY and CDR2 as SVGAGI. V gave up 7 bases and J gave up 7 bases, with 20 bases separating them. This CDR3 has 15 amino acids. The CDR3 region is CASKKGQGNMNEQFF. The CDR3 DNA follows: TGTGCCAGCAAAAAAGGGCAGGGAAACATGAATGAGCAGTTCTTC.

This chain joins TRBV19 and TRBJ1-6, with D possibly being TRBD1 (5 bases). Trimming took 3 bases from V and 9 from J, leaving 9 bases between them. The CDR3 covers 13 residues. Germline V gives CDR1 LNHDA, CDR2 SQIVND (reference sequence). The CDR3, as DNA: TGTGCCAGTAGTATGGGAGGGACTTCACCCCTCCACTTT. Protein sequence: CASSMGGTSPLHF. Based on the CDR3 plus reference TRBV19 and TRBJ1-6, the full variable domain is DGGITQSPKYLFRKEGQNVTLSCEQNLNHDAMYWYRQDPGQGLRLIYYSQIVNDFQKGDIAEGYSVSREKKESFPLTVTSAQKNPTAFYLCASSMGGTSPLHFGNGTRLTVT.

The chain combines TRBV19 with TRBJ1-1, with no clear D. Germline CDR1 LNHDA, CDR2 SQIVND (reference sequence). CDR3 length: 15 amino acids. Trimming removed 3 bases at V and 1 base at J, with 12 bases between. CDR3 sequence reads: CASSIWRSRNTEAFF. The CDR3 DNA reads as TGTGCCAGTAGTATTTGGCGGAGCAGGAACACTGAAGCTTTCTTT.

The chain uses TRBV10-2 and TRBJ1-3, with D uncertain. The V gene's germline CDR1 is WSHSY and CDR2 SAAADI. The length of the CDR3 is 13 residues. Trimming took off 6 bases at V and 0 bases at J, with 6 bases between the two ends. CDR3 in DNA: TGCGCCAGCAGCAGCGTCTCTGGAAACACCATATATTTT. This translates into CASSSVSGNTIYF.

V and J are TRBV5-1 and TRBJ1-2, with D perhaps matching TRBD1 (5 bases). The CDR3 has 13 residues. Germline CDR1 and CDR2: SGHRS and YFSETQ. Trimming took 4 bases from V and 4 from J, leaving 11 bases between them. CDR3 sequence reads: CASSIRVGYGYTF. The CDR3 region has the DNA TGCGCCAGCAGCATCAGGGTGGGCTATGGCTACACCTTC.

The genes are TRBV5-1 and TRBJ2-7, with D uncertain. The CDR3 is 11 amino acids. V shed 7 bases and J shed 3 bases, with 8 bases lying between them. In germline, CDR1 is SGHRS, CDR2 YFSETQ. CDR3 coding DNA: TGCGCCAGCGCGGATGGCTACGAGCAGTACTTC. This sequence encodes CASADGYEQYF.

This chain joins TRBV5-4 and TRBJ1-2; D remains ambiguous. The CDR3 loop spans 14 amino acids. Between the trimmed V and J ends, which lost 2 bases and 0 bases, there was a span of 8 bases. Germline loops: CDR1 SGHNT, CDR2 YYREEE (reference sequence). CDR3 loop: CASSLQIPNYGYTF. The CDR3 region has the DNA TGTGCCAGCAGCTTACAAATTCCTAACTATGGCTACACCTTC.

The chain combines TRBV11-2 with TRBJ2-1; maybe TRBD2 (6 bases). Germline lookup yields CDR1 SGHAT and CDR2 FQNNGV. The CDR3 runs 15 residues. V lost 7 bases, J lost 5 bases, and 18 bases lay in between. CDR3 loop: CASTRTGRDNNEQFF. The CDR3 nucleotides are TGTGCCAGCACCCGGACCGGGCGGGATAACAATGAGCAGTTCTTC.

The rearrangement links TRBV6-5 to TRBJ1-1; perhaps TRBD1 as D (6 bases). The germline V and J ends were trimmed by 5 bases and 4 bases, with 14 bases remaining between them. The germline gives CDR1 MNHEY, CDR2 SVGAGI. This CDR3 is built from 14 residues. The CDR3 DNA reads TGTGCCAGCAGTAGGGGGGGCGCGGGCACTGAAGCTTTCTTT. Translated, it gives CASSRGGAGTEAFF.

The chain couples TRBV6-1 to TRBJ2-5; TRBD1 matches 12 bases. Trimming took 1 base from V and 5 from J; bases not matched to a gene: 2. Germline V gene lookup returns CDR1 MNHNS and CDR2 SASEGT. The CDR3 length is 15 residues. DNA of the CDR3: TGTGCCAGCAGTGAAGAGGGACAGGGGGCCGAGACCCAGTACTTC. As protein: CASSEEGQGAETQYF.

This chain connects TRBV29-1 to TRBJ2-5; D gene unclear. V was clipped by 4 bases and J by 5 bases, with 2 bases between them. Germline loops: CDR1 SQVTM, CDR2 ANQGSEA. This CDR3 spans 9 amino acids. CDR3 protein: CSVGETQYF. The CDR3 DNA reads TGCAGCGTTGGGGAGACCCAGTACTTC.

The V gene is TRBV29-1, the J gene TRBJ1-2; no clear D gene. Trimming stripped 5 bases from V and 9 bases from J, with 10 bases between. Germline V gene sequence: CDR1 SQVTM, CDR2 ANQGSEA. This CDR3 spans 10 amino acids. CDR3 nucleotide sequence: TGCAGCGTTTACACGGGTAGCTACACCTTC. Amino acids: CSVYTGSYTF.

This chain uses TRBV10-3 with TRBJ1-2; D remains ambiguous. This CDR3 is 16 amino acids long. CDR1 is ENHRY, CDR2 SYGVKD, per germline. The germline V and J ends were trimmed by 0 bases and 8 bases, with 19 bases remaining between them. The DNA of the CDR3 is TGTGCCATCAGTGAGTCAGGACGTCGGGGTGAGGAAGGCTACACCTTC. It is translated as CAISESGRRGEEGYTF.

This sequence joins TRBV3-1 (or the pseudogene TRBV3-2) and TRBJ1-1; a weak D match, TRBD1 (6 bases). Germline CDR1 is LGHDT and CDR2 is YNNKEL (reference sequence). The CDR3 covers 13 residues. V was trimmed by 4 bases and J by 10 bases, leaving 16 bases between them. The CDR3 nucleotides read TGTGCCAGCAGCCTCAATCCCGGACAGCCAGCTTTCTTT. This codes for CASSLNPGQPAFF.

This chain connects TRBV18 to TRBJ1-3; the D is unclear. From germline, CDR1 is KGHSH and CDR2 LQKENI. The CDR3 length is 12 residues. V was cut by 4 bases and J by 4 bases, with 5 bases left in between. The CDR3 reads CASSQEGNTIYF. The CDR3 bases are TGTGCCAGCTCACAAGAAGGAAACACCATATATTTT.

This clone was found once. V is TRBV19 and J is TRBJ2-3; 14 bases are a match to TRBD2. CDR3 size: 15 residues. The trim removed 6 bases at V and 5 bases at J, leaving 4 bases unmatched. Germline loops: CDR1 LNHDA, CDR2 SQIVND (reference sequence). CDR3 coding DNA: TGTGCCAGTAGCAGACTAGCGGGAGGGATAGATACGCAGTATTTT. Its protein product is CASSRLAGGIDTQYF.

This clone was picked up a small number of times. This chain links TRBV19 with TRBJ2-7; no clear D. Germline V gives CDR1 LNHDA, CDR2 SQIVND (reference sequence). The CDR3 is 17 amino acids. V was pared by 3 bases and J by 4 bases, with 22 bases between. The CDR3 spells CASSIKQVGVVGYEQYF. CDR3 coding DNA: TGTGCCAGTAGTATTAAGCAGGTCGGAGTCGTCGGGTACGAGCAGTACTTC.

This chain joins TRBV18 and TRBJ2-2; unclear D gene. CDR1 KGHSH and CDR2 LQKENI come from the germline V gene. CDR3 length: 17 residues. Between the trimmed V and J ends, which lost 1 base and 2 bases, there was a span of 14 bases. CDR3 loop: CASSPLNPGANTGELFF. The CDR3 DNA reads as TGTGCCAGCTCACCACTCAATCCAGGAGCTAACACCGGGGAGCTGTTTTTT.

This clone was seen a single time. The chain carries TRBV5-1 and TRBJ2-1; 13 bases agree with TRBD2. Trimming cost V 0 bases and J 7 bases; bases outside gene matches: 4. In germline, CDR1 is SGHRS, CDR2 YFSETQ. The CDR3 extends over 16 amino acids. In DNA, the CDR3 is TGCGCCAGCAGCTTGGGGACTAGCGGGAGAAGAAATGAGCAGTTCTTC. It translates to CASSLGTSGRRNEQFF.

The rearrangement links TRBV24-1 to TRBJ2-3, with 7 bases that match TRBD2. V was clipped by 2 bases and J by 4 bases; unmatched bases: 14. Germline V gene sequence: CDR1 KGHDR, CDR2 SFDVKD. The CDR3 runs to 18 residues. This CDR3 reads CATSDSELATRVADTQYF. CDR3 bases: TGTGCCACCAGTGATTCGGAACTAGCGACGAGGGTTGCAGATACGCAGTATTTT.

The chain has TRBV6-5 and TRBJ2-7; weak D call: TRBD1 (5 bases). This CDR3 has 14 residues. Per the germline V gene, CDR1 is MNHEY and CDR2 is SVGAGI. The V end was cut by 11 bases, the J end by 1 base, with 18 bases between. The CDR3, as DNA: TGTGCCTGTCTCAGGGAAGGAGTATCCTACGAGCAGTACTTC. It yields the protein CACLREGVSYEQYF.

The V and J genes are TRBV3-1 (or the pseudogene TRBV3-2) and TRBJ2-5; D is unclear. The ends were cut back, 1 base at V and 1 base at J, with 7 bases in the middle. The germline V gene has CDR1 LGHDT and CDR2 YNNKEL (reference sequence). The CDR3 contains 14 residues. The CDR3 sequence is CASSQVAIQETQYF. In DNA, the CDR3 is TGTGCCAGCAGCCAAGTGGCGATCCAAGAGACCCAGTACTTC.

This chain joins TRBV2 and TRBJ1-6; D possibly corresponds to TRBD1 (5 bases). The V end lost 11 bases, the J end lost 5 bases, and 19 bases lay between the germline ends. Germline V gene lookup returns CDR1 SNHLY and CDR2 FYNNEI. The CDR3 extends over 15 amino acids. The CDR3 coding sequence is TGTGCCCGAAGTACCGGGACGGGGGATAATTCACCCCTCCACTTT. This codes for CARSTGTGDNSPLHF.